The clone carrying this T cell receptor (beta chain) was seen many times. Its target is not known. The record originates from a study of T-cell memory formation after mild COVID-19. Study summary: TCR clusters showed largely donor specificity. Study-level results: Clones that contracted from day 15 to 85 had balanced CD4/CD8; later expanders were CD4+ biased. Memory sampled before infection contained some responding clones, suggesting cross-reactive memory joined.

5'RACE primed from the constant segment yielded TCR alpha and TCR beta cDNA libraries bearing sample barcodes and UMIs. TCRdb ran MiXCR on the 5' RACE reads and lists one entry per CDR3 protein. The data show more than 35,000 distinct CDR3 sequences, approximately 6.5% seen once. The specimen was PBMCs or a T cell subset sorted from them (not recorded which). This clonotype was obtained from an adult who had mild COVID-19 (a few samples of this study predate the infection). Cell type and time point are not known.

The chain's CDR3 is CASSPRGLNTGELFF. DNA of the CDR3: TGTGCCAGCAGCCCTCGGGGCCTGAACACCGGGGAGCTGTTTTTT. V gene TRBV7-3 combines with J gene TRBJ2-2; TRBD1 or TRBD2 may be the D gene (5 bases each). The germline V gene encodes CDR1 SGHTA and CDR2 FQGTGA. CDR3 length: 15 amino acids. Deletions cut 5 bases from V and 1 base from J, with 11 bases between.